Listed here are 28 T cell receptor beta chains from one sample, sequenced in a study of neurological immune-mediated disorders. TCRdb used MiXCR to reprocess the 5' RACE reads, holding one entry per CDR3 protein. The data show about 70,000 distinct CDR3 sequences, with roughly 3.1% seen just once and roughly 5% held by the top ten. The specimen sequenced was PBMCs. The receptors were gathered from a woman in her 50s with multiple sclerosis.

This clonotype has ten or more counts. The V gene is TRBV24-1, the J gene TRBJ2-1, with 10 bases matching TRBD2. Per the germline V gene, CDR1 is KGHDR and CDR2 is SFDVKD. V lost 4 bases to trimming and J lost 4 bases; unmatched junction nucleotides: 3. The CDR3 consists of 15 residues. The CDR3 spells CATSEAGGRYNEQFF. CDR3 nucleotides: TGTGCCACCAGTGAAGCGGGGGGGAGATACAATGAGCAGTTCTTC.

This clonotype showed up many times. This rearrangement joins TRBV12-3 or TRBV12-4 to TRBJ2-4, with D possibly TRBD2 on 5 matching bases. The V and J ends lost 3 bases and 5 bases respectively, with 8 bases between them. CDR3 length equals 13 residues. As DNA, the CDR3 is TGTGCCAGCAGTTTCGGCGGGCAAAACATTCAGTACTTC. Residues: CASSFGGQNIQYF.

As for this clonotype: This may come from a read error, since a much larger clone is one base off. This sequence joins TRBV20-1 and TRBJ1-5; D remains ambiguous. The germline gives CDR1 DFQATT, CDR2 SNEGSKA (reference sequence). The CDR3 contains 13 residues. The CDR3 DNA is TGCAGTGCAGCGAGGGATAGCAATCAGCACCAGCATTTT. Its protein product is CSAARDSNQHQHF.

This clonotype has a count of ten or more. The rearrangement uses TRBV9 and TRBJ2-2; D uncertain. The CDR3 spans 13 residues. V dropped 0 bases and J dropped 4 bases, with 4 bases sitting between them. Germline V gene lookup returns CDR1 SGDLS and CDR2 YYNGEE. The CDR3 protein is CASSVVGTGELFF. In nucleotides, the CDR3 is TGTGCCAGCAGCGTAGTGGGCACCGGGGAGCTGTTTTTT.

This clonotype was recorded at least ten times. V and J are TRBV18 and TRBJ2-7, with D possibly matching TRBD1 (5 bases). Trimming cost V 4 bases and J 3 bases, with 13 bases left between them. Per germline, CDR1 KGHSH and CDR2 LQKENI. There are 14 residues in the CDR3. The CDR3 is CASSLTEQGYEQYV. DNA of the CDR3: TGTGCCAGCTCACTAACCGAGCAGGGCTACGAGCAGTACGTC.

This clonotype was picked up many times. V gene TRBV4-3 combines with J gene TRBJ2-1, with 13 bases matching TRBD2. Trimming cost V 0 bases and J 7 bases; bases outside gene matches: 3. This CDR3 is 16 amino acids long. Germline loops: CDR1 LGHNA, CDR2 YSLEER. The CDR3 here is CASSQESGLAGNEQFF. In DNA, the CDR3 is TGCGCCAGCAGCCAAGAGTCGGGACTAGCGGGAAATGAGCAGTTCTTC.

V is TRBV20-1 and J is TRBJ2-3, with a weak D call TRBD1 (6 bases). V gave up 5 bases and J gave up 4 bases, with 16 bases separating them. CDR1 and CDR2 (germline): DFQATT, SNEGSKA (reference sequence). This CDR3 spans 14 amino acids. The CDR3 coding sequence is TGCAGTGCTCCGACCCTACAGGGACCAGATACGCAGTATTTT. As protein: CSAPTLQGPDTQYF.

This clonotype has a count of ten or more. CDR3 sequence: CASSQDSRGESYEQYF. As DNA, the CDR3 is TGTGCCAGCAGCCAAGACTCGAGAGGGGAATCCTACGAGCAGTACTTC. The V and J genes are TRBV14 and TRBJ2-7; D possibly uses TRBD1 or TRBD2 (5 bases each). The germline gives CDR1 SGHDN, CDR2 FVKESK. This CDR3 is built from 16 residues. Trimming cost V 0 bases and J 1 base, with 13 bases left between them.

This clonotype was counted ten times or more. This sequence joins TRBV7-2 and TRBJ1-2; TRBD1 matches 8 bases. This CDR3 comprises 15 residues. Per germline, CDR1 SGHTA and CDR2 FQGNSA. J was trimmed by 7 bases and V by 4 bases; bases with no gene match: 11. The chain's CDR3 is CASSSTNQGAFGYTF. The CDR3 DNA follows: TGTGCCAGCAGCTCTACCAATCAGGGGGCGTTTGGCTACACCTTC.

This clonotype has at least ten counts. The gene calls are TRBV7-3 and TRBJ2-3; D is undetermined. Per germline, CDR1 SGHTA and CDR2 FQGTGA. The CDR3 runs to 14 residues. Trimming left V 2 bases short and J 5 bases short, with 11 bases between. Here the CDR3 reads CASSLFTRGDTQYF. As DNA, the CDR3 is TGTGCCAGCAGCTTATTTACGCGTGGAGATACGCAGTATTTT.

This clonotype came up many times. The chain links TRBV5-5 to TRBJ2-7; D is perhaps TRBD2 (5 bases). V lost 4 bases and J lost 12, with 17 bases in between. This CDR3 region has 12 residues. CDR1 is SGHKS and CDR2 is YYEKEE in the germline V gene (reference sequence). The CDR3 DNA is TGTGCCAGCAGCCCTCGGACTGGGAGAGCGTACTTC. Protein: CASSPRTGRAYF.

In its sample, this clonotype was seen many times. This chain links TRBV5-1 with TRBJ2-5, with 8 bases fitting TRBD2. This CDR3 has 15 amino acids. With 7 bases clipped from V and 4 bases from J, the junction kept 12 bases outside the gene matches. CDR1 is SGHRS, CDR2 YFSETQ, per germline. The CDR3 sequence is CASGSSGSTGETQYF. For the CDR3, the DNA is TGCGCCAGCGGGTCGAGCGGGAGCACCGGAGAGACCCAGTACTTC.

This clonotype was picked up many times. This rearrangement joins TRBV5-5 to TRBJ2-1; D remains unclear. The length of the CDR3 is 12 residues. The V and J ends lost 5 bases and 5 bases respectively, with 8 bases between them. CDR1 is SGHKS, CDR2 YYEKEE, per germline (reference sequence). The chain's CDR3 is CASRLGDNEQFF. CDR3 in DNA: TGTGCCAGCAGACTCGGCGACAATGAGCAGTTCTTC.

The sample holds many counts of this clonotype. The chain combines TRBV10-3 with TRBJ2-3; possibly TRBD2 for D (6 bases). Trimming cost V 10 bases and J 4 bases, with 21 bases left between them. The CDR3 extends over 15 amino acids. The V gene's germline CDR1 is ENHRY and CDR2 SYGVKD. The CDR3 sequence: CATSGGLGLSDTQYF. The CDR3 nucleotides read TGTGCCACCTCCGGAGGGCTGGGCTTGTCAGATACGCAGTATTTT.

This clonotype was detected only a few times. A read error may be the cause here, since a much bigger clone is one base away. The gene calls are TRBV12-3 or TRBV12-4 and TRBJ2-2, with TRBD1 matching 9 bases. The CDR3 sequence is 15 residues long. This CDR3 is CASSERTGDTRELFF. The CDR3 DNA sequence: TGTGCCAGCAGTGAACGGACAGGGGACACCAGGGAGCTGTTTTTT.

This clonotype was recorded at least ten times. The chain links TRBV4-1 to TRBJ2-3; the D is unclear. CDR3 length equals 17 residues. Trimming pared 0 bases from V and 6 bases from J, leaving 19 bases between. Germline-derived CDR1 and CDR2 are MGHRA and YSYEKL. DNA for the CDR3: TGCGCCAGCAGCCAAGATCCGGCCTACCATGCCAGCGATACGCAGTATTTT. Its translation is CASSQDPAYHASDTQYF.

This clonotype has a count of ten or more. The rearrangement links TRBV20-1 to TRBJ2-2, with no clear D. The germline V gene has CDR1 DFQATT and CDR2 SNEGSKA (reference sequence). The CDR3 is made up of 15 amino acids. The V gene lost 0 bases and the J gene lost 1 base, with 9 bases spanning the gap. Here the CDR3 DNA reads TGCAGTGCTAGAGATCGGGTAGTGAACACCGGGGAGCTGTTTTTT. Translating gives CSARDRVVNTGELFF.

This clonotype is medium-sized by share. The chain couples TRBV10-3 to TRBJ2-7; 8 nucleotides line up with TRBD1. The CDR3 is 15 amino acids. From germline, CDR1 is ENHRY and CDR2 SYGVKD. The V gene end was trimmed by 6 bases and the J gene end by 0 bases; junction bases not matched to a gene: 7. This chain's CDR3 is CAIRDGQGISYEQYF. CDR3 DNA sequence: TGTGCCATCAGGGACGGACAGGGCATCTCCTACGAGCAGTACTTC.

This clonotype was seen just once. V and J are TRBV6-2 or TRBV6-3 and TRBJ2-3; perhaps TRBD1 as D (7 bases). This CDR3 spans 14 amino acids. Germline V CDR1 and CDR2: MNHEY, SVGEGT. With 10 bases removed from V and 2 bases from J, the gap between germline ends came to 16 bases. The chain's CDR3 is CAMGGTGATDTQYF. The CDR3 DNA reads as TGTGCCATGGGGGGAACAGGGGCCACAGATACGCAGTATTTT.

This clonotype came up many times. The chain links TRBV18 to TRBJ1-2, with 8 bases matching TRBD1. CDR3 length: 14 amino acids. The germline V gene encodes CDR1 KGHSH and CDR2 LQKENI. The V gene end was trimmed by 3 bases and the J gene end by 3 bases; junction bases not matched to a gene: 3. The DNA for the CDR3 is TGTGCCAGCTCACCGGGACAGGACCACTATGGCTACACCTTC. Translated: CASSPGQDHYGYTF.

This clonotype was seen ten or more times. This chain uses TRBV19 with TRBJ1-5; 8 bases are a match to TRBD1. CDR1 and CDR2 (germline): LNHDA, SQIVND (reference sequence). The CDR3 runs 20 residues. Losses at the gene ends were 6 bases for V and 0 bases for J; bases not matched to a gene: 19. CDR3 loop: CASSPDRVGVISDSNQPQHF. CDR3 coding DNA: TGTGCCAGTAGCCCGGACAGGGTCGGGGTTATATCCGATAGCAATCAGCCCCAGCATTTT.

This clonotype was detected only a few times. The V call is TRBV20-1, the J call TRBJ2-1; TRBD2 aligns across 11 bases. This CDR3 has 15 residues. The trim removed 5 bases at V and 7 bases at J, leaving 10 bases unmatched. The germline V gene encodes CDR1 DFQATT and CDR2 SNEGSKA (reference sequence). The CDR3 DNA is TGCAGTGCTCACTATACCGGGACTAGCGGAAATGAGCAGTTCTTC. Translated: CSAHYTGTSGNEQFF.

This clonotype was picked up many times. The chain has TRBV20-1 and TRBJ2-3; the D gene is possibly TRBD1 (5 bases). The germline CDR1 and CDR2 sequences are DFQATT and SNEGSKA (reference sequence). V lost 4 bases to trimming and J lost 3 bases, with 14 bases between them. This CDR3 is built from 14 residues. The DNA of the CDR3 is TGCAGTGCTAAGTCCAGGGTAGGGACAGATACGCAGTATTTT. Amino acids: CSAKSRVGTDTQYF.

The sample holds many counts of this clonotype. The chain couples TRBV20-1 to TRBJ2-3; the match to TRBD2 covers 11 bases. The CDR3 length is 18 residues. Germline lookup yields CDR1 DFQATT and CDR2 SNEGSKA (reference sequence). The V segment lost 1 base and the J segment 0 bases; nucleotides outside the gene matches: 9. The CDR3 nucleotides are TGCAGTGCTAGAGCTAGGACTAGCGGGCAGCCTAGCACAGATACGCAGTATTTT. Amino acid sequence: CSARARTSGQPSTDTQYF.

V is TRBV20-1 and J is TRBJ1-5, with D possibly being TRBD1 (6 bases). There are 14 residues in the CDR3. V dropped 5 bases and J dropped 7 bases, with 18 bases sitting between them. The V gene's germline CDR1 is DFQATT and CDR2 SNEGSKA (reference sequence). The CDR3 DNA sequence: TGCAGTGCTCATACGGCGGCAGGGGCGCAGCCCCAGCATTTT. It codes for CSAHTAAGAQPQHF.

This clonotype was found many times. The V call is TRBV2, the J call TRBJ1-1; D is uncertain. The CDR3 is 13 residues long. V was trimmed by 2 bases and J by 4 bases, leaving 8 bases between them. Germline CDR1 and CDR2: SNHLY and FYNNEI. CDR3 sequence reads: CASSENGPTEAFF. CDR3 DNA: TGTGCCAGCAGTGAAAACGGACCCACTGAAGCTTTCTTT.

V gene TRBV27 combines with J gene TRBJ2-1; 9 positions match TRBD2. From germline, CDR1 is MNHEY and CDR2 SMNVEV (reference sequence). V gave up 3 bases and J gave up 1 base; unmatched junction bases: 4. The CDR3 covers 16 residues. In nucleotides, the CDR3 is TGTGCCAGCAGTTTGAGGCTAGCGGGGTCCTACAATGAGCAGTTCTTC. It translates to CASSLRLAGSYNEQFF.

This clonotype was counted many times. This chain uses TRBV7-9 with TRBJ2-5; the D gene is possibly TRBD1 (6 bases). V lost 4 bases to trimming and J lost 4 bases, with 19 bases between them. CDR1 and CDR2 (germline): SEHNR, FQNEAQ (reference sequence). This CDR3 comprises 16 residues. CDR3 DNA sequence: TGTGCCAGCAGCTGGGGACACCGCACCAAACCAGAGACCCAGTACTTC. The encoded protein is CASSWGHRTKPETQYF.